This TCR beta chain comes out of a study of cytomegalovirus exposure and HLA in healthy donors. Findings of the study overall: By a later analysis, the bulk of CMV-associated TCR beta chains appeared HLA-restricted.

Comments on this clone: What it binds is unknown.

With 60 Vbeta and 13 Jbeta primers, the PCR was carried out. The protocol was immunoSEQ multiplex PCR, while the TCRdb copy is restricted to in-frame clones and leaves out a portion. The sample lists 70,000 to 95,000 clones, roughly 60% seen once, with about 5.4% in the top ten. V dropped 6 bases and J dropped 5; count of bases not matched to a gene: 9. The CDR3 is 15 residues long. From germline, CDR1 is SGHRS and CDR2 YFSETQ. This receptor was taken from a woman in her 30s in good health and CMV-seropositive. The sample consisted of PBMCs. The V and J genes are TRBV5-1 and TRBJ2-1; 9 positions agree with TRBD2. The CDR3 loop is CASNLLAGTDNEQFF. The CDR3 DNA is TGCGCCAGCAACCTCCTAGCGGGGACCGACAATGAGCAGTTCTTC.